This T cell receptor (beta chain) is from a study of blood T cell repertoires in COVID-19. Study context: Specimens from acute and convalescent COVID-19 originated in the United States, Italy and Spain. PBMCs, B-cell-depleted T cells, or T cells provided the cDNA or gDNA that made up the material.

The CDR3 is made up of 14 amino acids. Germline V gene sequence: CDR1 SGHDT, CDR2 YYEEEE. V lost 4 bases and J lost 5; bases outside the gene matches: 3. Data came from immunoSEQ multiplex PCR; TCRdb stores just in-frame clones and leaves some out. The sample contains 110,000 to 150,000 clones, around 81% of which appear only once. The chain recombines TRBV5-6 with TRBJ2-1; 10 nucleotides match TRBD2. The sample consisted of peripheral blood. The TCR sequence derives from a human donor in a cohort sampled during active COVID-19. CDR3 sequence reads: CASSRSGRNNEQFF. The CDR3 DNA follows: TGTGCCAGCAGCCGTAGCGGGAGGAACAATGAGCAGTTCTTC.